This TCR beta chain was sequenced during a study of blood T cell repertoires in COVID-19. As processed by the authors: It was from reference gene primer amplification that nucleated cell counts were estimated. Repertoires were generated with immunoSEQ multiplex PCR, while TCRdb's copy carries only in-frame clones and drops some. V, J and clone size derive from that table, while D and trimming were established from the DNA sequence. This table has 120,000 or so clones, about 70% appearing once. Trimming removed 7 bases from V and 4 bases from J; junction bases left unmatched: 6. The V gene's germline CDR1 is SQVTM and CDR2 ANQGSEA. The CDR3 has 13 residues.

Source material: peripheral blood. The genes are TRBV29-1 and TRBJ2-2; TRBD2 matches at 7 bases. The receptor's source is a woman in her 70s with acute or convalescent COVID-19. The CDR3 loop is CSARLAGTGELFF. CDR3 in DNA: TGCAGCGCCCGACTAGCCGGCACCGGGGAGCTGTTTTTT.